The T cell receptor (beta chain) under discussion was sequenced for a study of hypomethylating agent response in myelodysplastic syndrome. V dropped 4 bases and J dropped 4; count of bases not matched to a gene: 5. CDR1 is SEHNR and CDR2 is FQNEAQ in the germline V gene (reference sequence). The CDR3 has 14 residues. Sequencing was performed with immunoSEQ multiplex PCR; in TCRdb, only in-frame clones are kept and a portion is missing. The sample contains roughly 9,300 clones, nearly 85% of which appear only once. The sequencing here drew on bone marrow, taken before or after starting hypomethylating agent treatment for myelodysplastic syndrome (not recorded which). The sequence was collected from a human donor with myelodysplastic syndrome. J is TRBJ1-2 and V is TRBV7-9; 8 nucleotides agree with TRBD1. The CDR3 sequence: CASSWGQVLYGYTF. CDR3 DNA: TGTGCCAGCAGCTGGGGACAGGTCCTCTATGGCTACACCTTC.